The rows below give T cell receptor beta chains drawn from one sample of a study of PD-1 blockade in classical Hodgkin lymphoma. Data came from immunoSEQ multiplex PCR; TCRdb stores just in-frame clones and leaves some out. This sample has roughly 60,000 clones, with about nine tenths found just once. The specimen comprised peripheral blood mononuclear cells (PBMCs), sampled at baseline. The source of these receptors is a human donor with classical Hodgkin lymphoma. Each CDR3 is given with its conserved first and last residue. A D gene is named only where the DNA matches it firmly. Rows give clone size only sometimes, using once, few, many, or a class for an expanded clone.

size | J | V | D | DNA | CDR3
. | TRBJ2-7 | TRBV11-2 | . | TGTGCCAGCAGCTTAGACAGGGGTAGCTCCTACGAGCAGTACTTC | CASSLDRGSSYEQYF
. | TRBJ2-7 | TRBV28 | TRBD2 | TGTGCCAGCAGACCGAGCGGGGGGGGACCCTACGAGCAGTACTTC | CASRPSGGGPYEQYF
once | TRBJ2-7 | TRBV27 | . | TGTGCCAGCAGTCCCAGCCAAGGGGGGCTTAGGCAGTACTTC | CASSPSQGGLRQYF
. | TRBJ2-7 | TRBV27 | . | TGTGCCAGCAGTGGTAGATTAAGGCCCTACGAGCAGTACTTC | CASSGRLRPYEQYF
. | TRBJ1-1 | TRBV28 | . | TGTGCCAGCAGTTTCATAGGGGGGAGCACTGAAGCTTTCTTT | CASSFIGGSTEAFF
. | TRBJ1-4 | TRBV28 | . | TGTGCCAGCAGTTTTCCAGAAGGGAACGAAAAACTGTTTTTT | CASSFPEGNEKLFF
. | TRBJ2-7 | TRBV27 | TRBD2 | TGTGCCAGCAGTTTATTCGGTCGGCTAGCGGGGGGGCATCGGAGCTCCTACGAGCAGTACTTC | CASSLFGRLAGGHRSSYEQYF
. | TRBJ1-5 | TRBV15 | . | TGTGCCACCACGTGGGGGGCGAGTCAGCCCCAGCATTTT | CATTWGASQPQHF
. | TRBJ2-5 | TRBV28 | . | TGTGCCAGCAGTTTTGCGGGGCTCGGAGAGACCCAGTACTTC | CASSFAGLGETQYF
. | TRBJ2-7 | TRBV2 | TRBD1 | TGTGCCAGCAGGAATCACCGGGACAGGGGTAGCTACGAGCAGTACTTC | CASRNHRDRGSYEQYF
. | TRBJ1-2 | TRBV6-5 | . | TGTGCCAGCAGACAAGGGGGCTATGGCTACACCTTC | CASRQGGYGYTF
. | TRBJ2-7 | TRBV5-6 | TRBD2 | TGTGCCAGCAGGGAAAGCGGGGGGCTATCTTACGAGCAGTACTTC | CASRESGGLSYEQYF
. | TRBJ2-1 | TRBV10-3 | . | TGTGCCATCAGTGAGTCCGTGGGAAGATGGTTCTTC | CAISESVGRWFF
. | TRBJ2-3 | TRBV28 | . | TGTGCCAGCAGTTTATTGAGGTGGAGCACAGATACGCAGTATTTT | CASSLLRWSTDTQYF
. | TRBJ2-3 | TRBV4-2 | . | TGTGCCAGCAGCCAAGAATATCGTCCAGATACGCAGTATTTT | CASSQEYRPDTQYF
few | TRBJ2-2 | TRBV7-3 | . | TGTGCCAGCAGCTTAGTCGACTCCGGGGAGCTGTTTTTT | CASSLVDSGELFF
once | TRBJ2-1 | TRBV7-2 | . | TGTGCCAGCAGCTTATACGGCAATGAGCAGTTCTTC | CASSLYGNEQFF
. | TRBJ2-5 | TRBV7-2 | TRBD2 | TGTGCCAGCAGCTCCGCCGGGACTAGCGGGGAGACCCAGTACTTC | CASSSAGTSGETQYF
. | TRBJ2-5 | TRBV2 | . | TGTGCCAGCGGACGACAAGAGACCCAGTACTTC | CASGRQETQYF
few | TRBJ2-7 | TRBV12-1 | . | TGTGCCAGCTCCCTCTGGGCCCAGCGTGTCCACGAGCAGTACTTC | CASSLWAQRVHEQYF
. | TRBJ1-1 | TRBV28 | . | TGTGCCAGCAGTGGCCGGGCCGACACTGAAGCTTTCTTT | CASSGRADTEAFF
. | TRBJ1-4 | TRBV30 | . | TGTGCCTGTCACTTTGCAACTAATGAAAAACTGTTTTTT | CACHFATNEKLFF
. | TRBJ2-1 | TRBV7-3 | . | TGTGCCAGCAGCGTCGGGGTAAGCTCCTACAATGAGCAGTTCTTC | CASSVGVSSYNEQFF
. | TRBJ2-1 | TRBV7-7 | TRBD1 | TGTCTATGGGGGCGGACAGGGAAAAATGAGCAGTTCTTC | CLWGRTGKNEQFF
. | TRBJ2-2 | TRBV5-1 | . | TGCGCCAGCAGCTTGTTGGCGGTGAACACCGGGGAGCTGTTTTTT | CASSLLAVNTGELFF
. | TRBJ2-5 | TRBV29-1 | . | TGCAGCGTCGGGTCCCAACACTCGGCGGCGAGGGAGACCCAGTACTTC | CSVGSQHSAARETQYF
. | TRBJ2-2 | TRBV10-3 | . | TGTGCCATCAGGGGCAGAAGCGCCGGGGAGCTGTTTTTT | CAIRGRSAGELFF
. | TRBJ1-6 | TRBV9 | . | TGTGCCAGCAGCGTAGGGAGCTGGACAGCTGATAATTCACCCCTCCACTTT | CASSVGSWTADNSPLHF
. | TRBJ2-1 | TRBV28 | TRBD2 | TGTGCCAGCAGTATGTCCAGCGGGGCCTACAATGAGCAGTTCTTC | CASSMSSGAYNEQFF
. | TRBJ2-3 | TRBV6-6 | TRBD2 | TGTGCCAGCAGTGGGACCCGCGGGGGGGCCGCAGATACGCAGTATTTT | CASSGTRGGAADTQYF
. | TRBJ2-5 | TRBV19 | . | TGTGCCAGTAGTTCGAGGGAGCCGGGACAAGGGGTAGGAAAGACCCAGTACTTC | CASSSREPGQGVGKTQYF
. | TRBJ1-2 | TRBV19 | TRBD1 | TGTGCCAGTAGTATGGCTAGAGGGGGCAGTAACTATGGCTACACCTTC | CASSMARGGSNYGYTF
. | TRBJ2-2 | TRBV4-2 | . | TGTGCCAGCAGCCAAGATGGGCAAACGCGGGCCGGGGAGCTGTTTTTT | CASSQDGQTRAGELFF
. | TRBJ1-4 | TRBV19 | TRBD1 | TGTGCCAGTAACCCGGGACAGGGGCCAACTAATGAAAAACTGTTTTTT | CASNPGQGPTNEKLFF
. | TRBJ1-1 | TRBV7-9 | . | TGTGCCAGCAGCTTACGGGAGTCTGAAGCTTTCTTT | CASSLRESEAFF
. | TRBJ2-5 | TRBV28 | TRBD1 | TGTGCCAGCAGTTTAACAGGGGATCCGAGCCAAGAGACCCAGTACTTC | CASSLTGDPSQETQYF
few | TRBJ2-7 | TRBV19 | . | TGTGCCAGTAGTAAGTGGGCTGACTCCTACGAGCAGTACTTC | CASSKWADSYEQYF
. | TRBJ2-7 | TRBV27 | TRBD2 | TGTGCCAGCAGTCCTAATACTAGCGGCTACGAGCAGTACTTC | CASSPNTSGYEQYF
. | TRBJ1-3 | TRBV6-5 | TRBD1 | TGTGCCAGCAGTTCGGGACAGGGGGGAATCTACACCATATATTTT | CASSSGQGGIYTIYF
. | TRBJ2-5 | TRBV18 | . | TGTGCCAGCTCACCTTGGACAGAACAAGAGACCCAGTACTTC | CASSPWTEQETQYF
. | TRBJ1-2 | TRBV27 | . | TGTGCCAGCAGTTTATCGGCAGGGAAAGGCTACACCTTC | CASSLSAGKGYTF
. | TRBJ2-3 | TRBV7-3 | TRBD2 | TGTGCCAGCAGCCACGGGACTAGCGACGCAGATACGCAGTATTTT | CASSHGTSDADTQYF
. | TRBJ1-4 | TRBV5-1 | . | TGCGCCAGCAGCTTCGGGGGAACTAATGAAAAACTGTTTTTT | CASSFGGTNEKLFF
. | TRBJ2-1 | TRBV28 | . | TGTGCCAGCAGTTTGACGGGAAGAAATGAGCAGTTCTTC | CASSLTGRNEQFF
. | TRBJ2-1 | TRBV5-1 | . | TGCGCCAGCAGCTTGGGTGGCATCATGATCGGTGAGCAGTTCTTC | CASSLGGIMIGEQFF
. | TRBJ2-5 | TRBV27 | TRBD2 | TGTGCCAGCAGTCCGGGACTAGGGAAGCTGTACCAAGAGACCCAGTACTTC | CASSPGLGKLYQETQYF
. | TRBJ1-5 | TRBV2 | . | TGTGCCAGCAGCGCAGACACTTTCGATCAGCCCCAGCATTTT | CASSADTFDQPQHF
. | TRBJ2-1 | TRBV11-2 | . | TGTGCCAGCAGCTTCCGGTCCTTAGAGGTTGAGCAGTTCTTC | CASSFRSLEVEQFF
once | TRBJ2-7 | TRBV19 | TRBD1 | TGTGCCAGTAGTATGGCAGGGACAGACTACGAGCAGTACTTC | CASSMAGTDYEQYF
. | TRBJ2-7 | TRBV5-1 | TRBD1 | TGCGCCAGCAGCTCTGGACAGGGGGTACACGAGCAGTACTTC | CASSSGQGVHEQYF
. | TRBJ2-3 | TRBV6-1 | TRBD2 | TGTGCCAGCAGTGACCCAGGACTAGCGGGAGCCGATACGCAGTATTTT | CASSDPGLAGADTQYF
once | TRBJ2-3 | TRBV10-3 | TRBD1 | TGTGCCATCAGTGAGCCGGACAGGGGGGAAGATACGCAGTATTTT | CAISEPDRGEDTQYF